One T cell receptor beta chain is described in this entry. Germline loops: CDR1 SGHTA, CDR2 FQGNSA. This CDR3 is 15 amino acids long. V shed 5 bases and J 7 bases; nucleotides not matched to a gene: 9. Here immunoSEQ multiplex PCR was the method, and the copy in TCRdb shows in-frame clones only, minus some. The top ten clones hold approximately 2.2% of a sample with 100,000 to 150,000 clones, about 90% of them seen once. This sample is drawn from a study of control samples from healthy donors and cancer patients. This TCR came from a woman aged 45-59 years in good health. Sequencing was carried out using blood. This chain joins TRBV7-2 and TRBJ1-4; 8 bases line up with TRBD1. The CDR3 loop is CASSLPRTGTEKLFF. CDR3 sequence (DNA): TGTGCCAGCAGCCTTCCACGGACAGGGACTGAAAAACTGTTTTTT.